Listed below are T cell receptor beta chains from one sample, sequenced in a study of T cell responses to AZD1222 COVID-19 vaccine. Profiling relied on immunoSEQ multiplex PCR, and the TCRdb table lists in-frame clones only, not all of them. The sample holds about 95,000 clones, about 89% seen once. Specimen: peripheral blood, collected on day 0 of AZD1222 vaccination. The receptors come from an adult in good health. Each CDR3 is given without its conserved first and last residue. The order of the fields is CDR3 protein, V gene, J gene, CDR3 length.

CDR3 protein: ASSIGGGTGANEQF
V gene: TRBV19
J gene: TRBJ2-1
CDR3 length: 14

CDR3 protein: ASSESPGTSGANVLT
V gene: TRBV10-2
J gene: TRBJ2-6
CDR3 length: 15

CDR3 protein: ASSPRGAGSEAF
V gene: TRBV5-4
J gene: TRBJ1-1
CDR3 length: 12

CDR3 protein: ATTRGLDGYT
V gene: TRBV6-5
J gene: TRBJ1-2
CDR3 length: 10

CDR3 protein: ASSFGGPSPLH
V gene: TRBV12-3/TRBV12-4
J gene: TRBJ1-6
CDR3 length: 11

CDR3 protein: ALTLTDRANYGYT
V gene: TRBV30
J gene: TRBJ1-2
CDR3 length: 13

CDR3 protein: ASSQRSLQQF
V gene: TRBV3-1/TRBV3-2
J gene: TRBJ2-1
CDR3 length: 10

CDR3 protein: ASKTADTQY
V gene: TRBV2
J gene: TRBJ2-3
CDR3 length: 9

CDR3 protein: ATSGGTVLRGYEQY
V gene: TRBV15
J gene: TRBJ2-7
CDR3 length: 14

CDR3 protein: ATDGGQGWGKTQY
V gene: TRBV15
J gene: TRBJ2-5
CDR3 length: 13

CDR3 protein: ASSPSQRNTEAF
V gene: TRBV5-1
J gene: TRBJ1-1
CDR3 length: 12

CDR3 protein: ASSIEGRDLG
V gene: TRBV19
J gene: TRBJ1-1
CDR3 length: 10

CDR3 protein: ASSGTSGGTGEQF
V gene: TRBV10-2
J gene: TRBJ2-1
CDR3 length: 13

CDR3 protein: ASSLGNGGEETQY
V gene: TRBV7-8
J gene: TRBJ2-5
CDR3 length: 13

CDR3 protein: ASSVVGGASTEAF
V gene: TRBV9
J gene: TRBJ1-1
CDR3 length: 13

CDR3 protein: ASSHRLAWGGGPEQF
V gene: TRBV4-3
J gene: TRBJ2-1
CDR3 length: 15

CDR3 protein: ASSQGGASKNIQY
V gene: TRBV3-1/TRBV3-2
J gene: TRBJ2-4
CDR3 length: 13

CDR3 protein: ASRALKVSGEYRKTQY
V gene: TRBV2
J gene: TRBJ2-5
CDR3 length: 16

CDR3 protein: ASSFSHYTSGTYEQY
V gene: TRBV5-1
J gene: TRBJ2-7
CDR3 length: 15

CDR3 protein: ASGLRFDRGEKLF
V gene: TRBV6-5
J gene: TRBJ1-4
CDR3 length: 13

CDR3 protein: ASTYGRGTEAF
V gene: TRBV19
J gene: TRBJ1-1
CDR3 length: 11

CDR3 protein: ASTFYPGPYNEQF
V gene: TRBV5-1
J gene: TRBJ2-1
CDR3 length: 13

CDR3 protein: ASSLGLYGYT
V gene: TRBV12-3/TRBV12-4
J gene: TRBJ1-2
CDR3 length: 10

CDR3 protein: ASSSPGRSYGYT
V gene: TRBV6-5
J gene: TRBJ1-2
CDR3 length: 12

CDR3 protein: ASSEQRSQY
V gene: TRBV6-1
J gene: TRBJ2-7
CDR3 length: 9

CDR3 protein: ATSDSYDGYT
V gene: TRBV24-1
J gene: TRBJ1-2
CDR3 length: 10

CDR3 protein: ASSQSGGRNNEQF
V gene: TRBV7-6
J gene: TRBJ2-1
CDR3 length: 13

CDR3 protein: AWIQSGIGHEKLF
V gene: TRBV30
J gene: TRBJ1-4
CDR3 length: 13

CDR3 protein: ASSPGGVGGTEAF
V gene: TRBV4-1
J gene: TRBJ1-1
CDR3 length: 13

CDR3 protein: ASSEGGSYEQY
V gene: TRBV25-1
J gene: TRBJ2-7
CDR3 length: 11

CDR3 protein: ASSLGGRGPGNQPQH
V gene: TRBV7-2
J gene: TRBJ1-5
CDR3 length: 15

CDR3 protein: ASSLTPRDTPLH
V gene: TRBV7-3
J gene: TRBJ1-6
CDR3 length: 12

CDR3 protein: ASSAWGGGRTDTQY
V gene: TRBV9
J gene: TRBJ2-3
CDR3 length: 14

CDR3 protein: ASSFRGQGDSKETQY
V gene: TRBV5-5
J gene: TRBJ2-5
CDR3 length: 15

CDR3 protein: ATAFGEPSYNEQF
V gene: TRBV10-3
J gene: TRBJ2-1
CDR3 length: 13

CDR3 protein: ASSPSGTYNSPLH
V gene: TRBV18
J gene: TRBJ1-6
CDR3 length: 13

CDR3 protein: ASSQGSGRYEQY
V gene: TRBV3-1/TRBV3-2
J gene: TRBJ2-7
CDR3 length: 12